A selection of T cell receptor beta chains follows, all from one sample in a study of cytomegalovirus exposure and HLA in healthy donors. Only in-frame clones appear in the TCRdb table, and some are missing; sequencing was by immunoSEQ multiplex PCR. The sample lists 140,000 or so clones, 68% occurring once. The sample comprised PBMCs. The receptors were gathered from a man in his 60s in good health and CMV-seronegative. Each CDR3 is given with its conserved first and last residue. A D gene is named only where the DNA matches it firmly. Clone size is not always given. Where it is, it says once, few, many or a class for expanded clones.

J: TRBJ2-5; D: TRBD1; V: TRBV6-6; size: -; DNA: TGTGCCAGCAGTAAGGACAGGGTCCAAGAGACCCAGTACTTC; CDR3: CASSKDRVQETQYF
J: TRBJ2-2; D: TRBD2; V: TRBV6-6; size: once; DNA: TGTGCCACCGAACTAGCGGGGTACACCGGGGAGCTGTTTTTT; CDR3: CATELAGYTGELFF
J: TRBJ2-2; D: TRBD2; V: TRBV28; size: once; DNA: TGTGCCACCCACTCGGCTAGCGGGAGAACCGGGGAGCTGTTTTTT; CDR3: CATHSASGRTGELFF
J: TRBJ2-5; D: TRBD2; V: TRBV11-2; size: -; DNA: TGTGCCAGCAGCTTAACCACTAGCGGACAAGAGACCCAGTACTTC; CDR3: CASSLTTSGQETQYF
J: TRBJ2-7; D: TRBD1; V: TRBV9; size: -; DNA: TGTGCCAGCAGCGTAGTAGGGACAGGAAAAACCTACGAGCAGTACTTC; CDR3: CASSVVGTGKTYEQYF
J: TRBJ2-3; D: TRBD1; V: TRBV29-1; size: few; DNA: TGCAGCGCCCAAGGACAGGGGACAGATACGCAGTATTTT; CDR3: CSAQGQGTDTQYF
J: TRBJ2-1; D: TRBD2; V: TRBV7-9; size: -; DNA: TGTGCCAGCAGCCTGCGGGAGTTGGGCAATGAGCAGTTCTTC; CDR3: CASSLRELGNEQFF
J: TRBJ1-4; D: -; V: TRBV28; size: -; DNA: TGTGCCATAGGGGGGGGTAATGAAAAACTGTTTTTT; CDR3: CAIGGGNEKLFF
J: TRBJ2-7; D: TRBD2; V: TRBV10-1; size: few; DNA: TGCGCCAGCAGTCGAAGCGGGGATGAGCAGTACTTC; CDR3: CASSRSGDEQYF
J: TRBJ1-1; D: -; V: TRBV7-2; size: -; DNA: TGTGCCAGCAGCGAGGACAGTGGGGCCACTGAAGCTTTCTTT; CDR3: CASSEDSGATEAFF
J: TRBJ1-2; D: TRBD1; V: TRBV2; size: -; DNA: TGTGCCAGCAGTCGGGACAGGGGGCTTGCGGGTGGCTACACCTTC; CDR3: CASSRDRGLAGGYTF
J: TRBJ1-1; D: -; V: TRBV7-3; size: -; DNA: TGTGCCAGCAGCTTACAGGGAAGGTCTGAAGCTTTCTTT; CDR3: CASSLQGRSEAFF
J: TRBJ2-1; D: -; V: TRBV6-5; size: -; DNA: TGTGCCAGCAGTCCACCACGCGGGACTTACAATGAGCAGTTCTTC; CDR3: CASSPPRGTYNEQFF
J: TRBJ1-2; D: TRBD1; V: TRBV7-2; size: -; DNA: TGTGCCAGCAGCAAACGCCCACAACAGGGGGAGGGTGGCTACACCTTC; CDR3: CASSKRPQQGEGGYTF
J: TRBJ2-3; D: TRBD2; V: TRBV11-2; size: once; DNA: TGTGCCAGCAGCTTAGAATGGGGCGGGAGAGATACGCAGTATTTT; CDR3: CASSLEWGGRDTQYF
J: TRBJ2-2; D: -; V: TRBV28; size: -; DNA: TGTGCCAGCACCACTAAGGGGCGGACCACCGGGGAGCTGTTTTTT; CDR3: CASTTKGRTTGELFF
J: TRBJ2-4; D: TRBD2; V: TRBV16; size: -; DNA: TGTGCCAGCAGCCAATCGGCTAGCGGGCATAAAAACATTCAGTACTTC; CDR3: CASSQSASGHKNIQYF
J: TRBJ2-1; D: -; V: TRBV6-1; size: -; DNA: TGTGCCAGCAGTGTGGGCAGGGTCCATGAGCAGTTCTTC; CDR3: CASSVGRVHEQFF
J: TRBJ1-2; D: -; V: TRBV5-6; size: -; DNA: TGTGCCAGCAGCTTGGGGCAGGGTGGCTATGGCTACACCTTC; CDR3: CASSLGQGGYGYTF
J: TRBJ2-7; D: TRBD2; V: TRBV7-2; size: -; DNA: TGTGCCAGCAGCTTAGGGGGTAGCGGGAGGATTTTCTACGAGCAGTACTTC; CDR3: CASSLGGSGRIFYEQYF
J: TRBJ1-6; D: -; V: TRBV7-4; size: -; DNA: TGTGCCAGCAGCTTAGAAGAGGATTCACCCCTCCACTTT; CDR3: CASSLEEDSPLHF
J: TRBJ2-1; D: TRBD1; V: TRBV11-3; size: few; DNA: TGTGCCAGCAGCCCAGGGGGGACAGGCTACAATGAGCAGTTCTTC; CDR3: CASSPGGTGYNEQFF
J: TRBJ2-5; D: -; V: TRBV5-4; size: -; DNA: TGTGCCAGCAGCTTGGGTGGAGATCAAGAGACCCAGTACTTC; CDR3: CASSLGGDQETQYF
J: TRBJ1-5; D: TRBD1; V: TRBV30; size: -; DNA: TGTGCCTGGAGTCAGGGGGCCAATCAGCCCCAGCATTTT; CDR3: CAWSQGANQPQHF
J: TRBJ1-3; D: -; V: TRBV18; size: -; DNA: TGTGCCAGCTCACCGCTCGGGACTGCTACCCTCTCTGGAAACACCATATATTTT; CDR3: CASSPLGTATLSGNTIYF
J: TRBJ1-2; D: -; V: TRBV5-1; size: few; DNA: TGCGCCAGCAGCTCCGGGACACCGAGGAACTATGGCTACACCTTC; CDR3: CASSSGTPRNYGYTF
J: TRBJ1-2; D: -; V: TRBV7-6; size: -; DNA: TGTGCCAGCAGCCTTAATGCAGGGGCAGGCAATGGCTACACCTTC; CDR3: CASSLNAGAGNGYTF
J: TRBJ2-1; D: TRBD1; V: TRBV25-1; size: -; DNA: TGTGCCAGCATCGACAGGGGCATTTACAATGAGCAGTTCTTC; CDR3: CASIDRGIYNEQFF
J: TRBJ1-2; D: TRBD1; V: TRBV28; size: -; DNA: TGTGCCAGCAGTTTATTTAGTGGACAGGGGAACGGCTACACCTTC; CDR3: CASSLFSGQGNGYTF
J: TRBJ2-5; D: -; V: TRBV19; size: -; DNA: TGTGCCAGTAGGGACAGGGAGGGATGGGGGGAGACCCAGTACTTC; CDR3: CASRDREGWGETQYF
J: TRBJ2-5; D: -; V: TRBV6-1; size: few; DNA: TGTGCCAGCAGTTCGAACAGGGCACAAGAGACCCAGTACTTC; CDR3: CASSSNRAQETQYF
J: TRBJ2-1; D: TRBD2; V: TRBV27; size: few; DNA: TGTGCCAGCAGTTTTGGGACTAGCGGCTACAATGAGCAGTTCTTC; CDR3: CASSFGTSGYNEQFF
J: TRBJ2-7; D: -; V: TRBV2; size: -; DNA: TGTGCCAGCAGCCAGGACAATTTCTACGAGCAGTACTTC; CDR3: CASSQDNFYEQYF
J: TRBJ1-3; D: -; V: TRBV28; size: few; DNA: TGTGCCAGCAGCATCCCGGGTAGACTCTCTGGAAACACCATATATTTT; CDR3: CASSIPGRLSGNTIYF
J: TRBJ1-4; D: -; V: TRBV5-1; size: -; DNA: TGCGCCAGCAGTGCAGGATCCACTAATGAAAAACTGTTTTTT; CDR3: CASSAGSTNEKLFF
J: TRBJ1-2; D: TRBD1; V: TRBV6-5; size: -; DNA: TGTGCCAGCAGCAGGGACAGGGAAAACTATGGCTACACCTTC; CDR3: CASSRDRENYGYTF
J: TRBJ2-7; D: -; V: TRBV28; size: few; DNA: TGTGCCAGTGGCCCGGGGGACCTCTCCTACGAGCAGTACTTC; CDR3: CASGPGDLSYEQYF
J: TRBJ2-3; D: -; V: TRBV5-4; size: -; DNA: TGTGCCAGCAGCTTGAACAGGCTAGAGGATTCAGATACGCAGTATTTT; CDR3: CASSLNRLEDSDTQYF
J: TRBJ2-1; D: TRBD2; V: TRBV6-5; size: few; DNA: TGTGCCAGCAGTTACACCCCTAGCGGGAGCCACAATGAGCAGTTCTTC; CDR3: CASSYTPSGSHNEQFF
J: TRBJ1-1; D: -; V: TRBV28; size: -; DNA: TGTGCCAGCACGGCTACGGCGGGGATACTGAACACTGAAGCTTTCTTT; CDR3: CASTATAGILNTEAFF
J: TRBJ1-1; D: TRBD1; V: TRBV5-1; size: few; DNA: TGCGCCAGCAGCTTGGACGGGACAGGTGAAGCTTTCTTT; CDR3: CASSLDGTGEAFF
J: TRBJ2-7; D: -; V: TRBV6-6; size: -; DNA: TGTGCCAGCAGTTACGGCGGGAATCCCTACGAGCAGTACTTC; CDR3: CASSYGGNPYEQYF
J: TRBJ1-1; D: -; V: TRBV11-2; size: -; DNA: TGTGCCAGCACCTCCGGAACAGGGCCGGTGAACACTGAAGCTTTCTTT; CDR3: CASTSGTGPVNTEAFF
J: TRBJ1-1; D: -; V: TRBV6-1; size: -; DNA: TGTGCCAGCAGTGAAGTTGCTTTAGGAGACGCTGAAGCTTTCTTT; CDR3: CASSEVALGDAEAFF
J: TRBJ2-6; D: TRBD1; V: TRBV2; size: few; DNA: TGTGCCAGCAGTTTCTCGGAAATAGGGGGCTGGAACTCTGGGGCCAACGTCCTGACTTTC; CDR3: CASSFSEIGGWNSGANVLTF
J: TRBJ2-7; D: -; V: TRBV21-1; size: -; DNA: TGTGCCAGTCTAGCAGGGGTGCCGGGGGAGCAGTACTTC; CDR3: CASLAGVPGEQYF
J: TRBJ1-3; D: -; V: TRBV14; size: -; DNA: TGTGCCAGCAACCACCAGGGTATGGGTAACACCATATATTTT; CDR3: CASNHQGMGNTIYF
J: TRBJ2-3; D: -; V: TRBV5-1; size: -; DNA: TGCGCCAGCAGCTTGGAGCCAGCGGGTAGCACAGATACGCAGTATTTT; CDR3: CASSLEPAGSTDTQYF
J: TRBJ1-5; D: -; V: TRBV10-3; size: -; DNA: TGTGCCATCAGGGGCGAGGGTAGCAATCAGCCCCAGCATTTT; CDR3: CAIRGEGSNQPQHF
J: TRBJ1-1; D: TRBD1; V: TRBV6-6; size: -; DNA: TGTGCCAGCACCTTGACGGACAGGGTTGAAGCTTTCTTT; CDR3: CASTLTDRVEAFF
J: TRBJ1-2; D: TRBD1; V: TRBV6-5; size: -; DNA: TGTGCCAGCAGTAGGGACAGGAACTATGGCTACACCTTC; CDR3: CASSRDRNYGYTF
J: TRBJ1-4; D: TRBD1; V: TRBV2; size: -; DNA: TGTGCCAGCAGCGAAGGACAGGGACTGCCCAATGAAAAACTGTTTTTT; CDR3: CASSEGQGLPNEKLFF
J: TRBJ2-7; D: -; V: TRBV5-4; size: once; DNA: TGTGCCAGCAGCTTAGGCCCTTGGGAGGCAGTGCAGTACTTC; CDR3: CASSLGPWEAVQYF
J: TRBJ1-1; D: -; V: TRBV5-4; size: few; DNA: TGTGCCAGCAGCTTGGACGGTGCTGGGAACACTGAAGCTTTCTTT; CDR3: CASSLDGAGNTEAFF
J: TRBJ2-7; D: TRBD1; V: TRBV28; size: -; DNA: TGTGCCAGCAGTCCGGGACAGGTTACGTACGAGCAGTACTTC; CDR3: CASSPGQVTYEQYF